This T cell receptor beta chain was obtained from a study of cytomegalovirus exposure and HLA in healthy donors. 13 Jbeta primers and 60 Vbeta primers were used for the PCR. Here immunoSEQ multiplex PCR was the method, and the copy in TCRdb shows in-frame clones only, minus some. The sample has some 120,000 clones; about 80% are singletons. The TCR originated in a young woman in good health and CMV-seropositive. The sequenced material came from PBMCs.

This CDR3 is CASSLSGGTGELFF. The CDR3 DNA reads TGTGCCAGCAGTTTATCAGGGGGCACCGGGGAGCTGTTTTTT. V and J are TRBV27 and TRBJ2-2, with D maybe TRBD1 (6 bases). The length of the CDR3 is 14 residues. Looked up from germline, CDR1 is MNHEY and CDR2 is SMNVEV (reference sequence). V gave up 0 bases and J gave up 4 bases, with 6 bases separating them.